The 6 T cell receptor beta chains below were found in one sample sequenced in a study of shared clonotypes between healthy human individuals. The table came from immunoSEQ multiplex PCR; TCRdb's copy has only in-frame clones and leaves some out. This sample has 450,000 to 500,000 clones, with roughly four fifths found just once. The sequencing sample was made of PBMCs. These TCRs come from a middle-aged woman in good health. Some clones in this sample may be carry-over from other donors' samples.

The V gene is TRBV29-1, the J gene TRBJ1-2; 10 nucleotides agree with TRBD1. V trimming: 2 bases; J trimming: 0 bases; junction bases outside the gene matches: 3. In germline, CDR1 is SQVTM, CDR2 ANQGSEA. CDR3 length: 15 amino acids. In DNA, the CDR3 is TGCAGCGTTGAACTAGGACAGGGGGCTAACTATGGCTACACCTTC. Its translation is CSVELGQGANYGYTF. Full variable domain (missing parts from reference TRBV29-1 and TRBJ1-2): SAVISQKPSRDICQRGTSLTIQCQVDSQVTMMFWYRQQPGQSLTLIATANQGSEATYESGFVIDKFPISRPNLTFSTLTVSNMSPEDSSIYLCSVELGQGANYGYTFGSGTRLTVV.

CDR3 sequence: CASSTGLAGAFDEQYF. The CDR3 coding sequence is TGTGCCAGCTCTACGGGACTAGCGGGAGCTTTCGACGAGCAGTACTTC. The J gene is TRBJ2-7, the V gene TRBV18; 14 nucleotides match TRBD2. J gave up 5 bases and V 6 bases, and 9 bases lay outside the gene matches. Germline V lookup: CDR1 KGHSH, CDR2 LQKENI. This CDR3 region has 16 residues.

The genes are TRBV5-4 and TRBJ1-2; D may be TRBD1 (5 bases). Trimming pared 3 bases from V and 4 bases from J, leaving 13 bases between. The CDR3 is 14 amino acids. Germline values: CDR1 SGHNT, CDR2 YYREEE (reference sequence). CDR3 coding DNA: TGTGCCAGCAGCTCTGACAGCTCAAGCTATGGCTACACCTTC. It specifies CASSSDSSSYGYTF.

The chain has TRBV6-4 and TRBJ2-1, with a tentative D call TRBD2 (6 bases). The CDR3 has 16 residues. Germline CDR1 MRHNA, CDR2 SNTAGT. Trimming shortened V by 6 bases and J by 7 bases, and 22 bases separated the two germline ends. This chain's CDR3 is CASSSRDPMEGNEQFF. CDR3 bases: TGTGCCAGCAGCTCCCGGGACCCCATGGAGGGAAATGAGCAGTTCTTC.

The rearrangement uses TRBV7-3 and TRBJ2-1; D gene unclear. CDR3 length: 13 amino acids. Per the germline V gene, CDR1 is SGHTA and CDR2 is FQGTGA. V was cut by 1 base and J by 8 bases, with 9 bases left in between. DNA for the CDR3: TGTGCCAGCAGCTTAAAGGCCAGCTATGAGCAGTTCTTC. Its protein product is CASSLKASYEQFF.

The V call is TRBV9, the J call TRBJ2-2; D ambiguous. The germline V and J ends were trimmed by 4 bases and 5 bases, with 18 bases remaining between them. Germline CDR1 SGDLS, CDR2 YYNGEE. The length of the CDR3 is 16 residues. The CDR3, as DNA: TGTGCCAGCAGCTCAAAGAGTGGGGTGGGGACCGGGGAGCTGTTTTTT. Its protein is CASSSKSGVGTGELFF.